Listed below are T cell receptor beta chains from one sample, sequenced in a study of response to subunit inactivated influenza vaccine. TCRdb processed the RT-PCR reads anew with MiXCR; each CDR3 protein has one entry. The table has approximately 570,000 distinct CDR3 sequences, 7.6% seen once. The sequences come from PBMCs from blood, collected approximately 25 months after vaccination. These TCRs come from a man aged 45-69 years who received an inactivated influenza vaccine. The CDR3 runs from the conserved cysteine through the conserved F or W. A D gene is named only where the DNA matches it firmly. Rows may omit the clone size; those that give it use once, few, many or a size class.

v_gene,j_gene,abundance,d_gene,CDR3aa,CDR3nt
TRBV29-1,TRBJ1-1,many,-,CSADTEAFF,TGCAGCGCTGACACTGAAGCTTTCTTT
TRBV20-1,TRBJ2-2,-,-,CSARDGSNTGELFF,TGCAGTGCTAGAGATGGGTCGAACACCGGGGAGCTGTTTTTT
TRBV7-2,TRBJ2-2,many,-,CASSLRQNSNTGELFF,TGTGCCAGCAGCTTACGACAGAACTCTAACACCGGGGAGCTGTTTTTT
TRBV4-1,TRBJ2-3,many,-,CASSPQPGHNTDTQYF,TGCGCCAGCAGCCCTCAACCGGGACACAACACAGATACGCAGTATTTT
TRBV5-1,TRBJ2-2,-,-,CASSFWVRTGELFF,TGCGCCAGCAGCTTCTGGGTCCGCACCGGGGAGCTGTTTTTT
TRBV20-1,TRBJ2-5,-,TRBD2,CSARKTSGSGETQYF,TGCAGTGCTAGAAAGACTAGCGGGAGTGGAGAGACCCAGTACTTC
TRBV20-1,TRBJ1-5,many,-,CSGTGGGNQPQHF,TGCAGTGGAACCGGTGGGGGAAATCAGCCCCAGCATTTT
TRBV12-3/TRBV12-4,TRBJ2-1,-,-,CASTGSGESEQFF,TGTGCCAGCACCGGGTCCGGTGAGAGTGAGCAGTTCTTC
TRBV20-1,TRBJ1-1,many,-,CSARKTRHTAEAFF,TGCAGTGCTAGAAAGACACGGCACACCGCTGAAGCTTTCTTT
TRBV6-5,TRBJ2-1,few,TRBD2,CASSYTSGVTSLGYEQFF,TGTGCCAGCAGTTACACTAGCGGGGTAACCTCTCTCGGGTATGAGCAGTTCTTC
TRBV20-1,TRBJ1-2,many,-,CSAWGAPNYGYTF,TGCAGTGCATGGGGGGCACCGAACTATGGCTACACCTTC
TRBV4-3,TRBJ2-6,-,-,CASSPTASTLSGANVLTF,TGCGCCAGCAGCCCGACGGCAAGTACCCTCTCTGGGGCCAACGTCCTGACTTTC
TRBV11-1,TRBJ2-4,few,TRBD1,CASSSLRDRGFPAAKNIQYF,TGTGCCAGCAGCTCCCTCCGGGACAGGGGCTTCCCTGCGGCCAAAAACATTCAGTACTTC
TRBV4-3,TRBJ2-7,few,-,CASSQDRSIFYEQYF,TGCGCCAGCAGCCAAGATCGGTCCATCTTCTACGAGCAGTACTTC
TRBV7-2,TRBJ2-1,many,-,CASSLAGSSPNEQFF,TGTGCCAGCAGCTTAGCAGGTTCTAGCCCGAATGAGCAGTTCTTC
TRBV27,TRBJ2-1,-,-,CASTSSYNEQFF,TGTGCCAGCACCAGCTCCTACAATGAGCAGTTCTTC
TRBV2,TRBJ2-5,-,TRBD1,CASSDREETQYF,TGTGCCAGCAGCGACAGGGAAGAGACCCAGTACTTC
TRBV11-1,TRBJ2-7,-,TRBD1,CASSRDRGHEQYF,TGTGCCAGCAGTCGGGACAGGGGCCACGAGCAGTACTTC
TRBV5-1,TRBJ2-1,few,-,CASSLRTTSYNEQFF,TGCGCCAGCAGCTTGCGGACTACCTCTTACAATGAGCAGTTCTTC
TRBV5-1,TRBJ2-1,few,TRBD2,CASSFRLAGGLNNEQFF,TGCGCCAGCAGCTTCAGACTAGCGGGAGGCCTCAACAATGAGCAGTTCTTC
TRBV7-2,TRBJ2-2,few,TRBD2,CASRLAGGPGELFF,TGTGCCAGCAGACTAGCGGGGGGGCCCGGGGAGCTGTTTTTT
TRBV18,TRBJ2-3,-,-,CASSPGGVTDTQYF,TGTGCCAGCTCACCAGGAGGGGTGACAGATACGCAGTATTTT
TRBV27,TRBJ2-7,many,TRBD2,CASSLASGGPYEQYF,TGTGCCAGCAGTTTGGCTAGCGGGGGCCCCTACGAGCAGTACTTC
TRBV29-1,TRBJ2-2,many,-,CSVIESTGELFF,TGCAGCGTCATCGAATCCACCGGGGAGCTGTTTTTT
TRBV7-7,TRBJ2-5,-,-,CASSFGPDETQYF,TGTGCCAGCAGCTTCGGTCCGGACGAGACCCAGTACTTC
TRBV15,TRBJ2-2,few,TRBD1,CATSRVSGGPTGELFF,TGTGCCACCAGCAGAGTATCAGGGGGCCCCACCGGGGAGCTGTTTTTT
TRBV29-1,TRBJ2-3,-,TRBD1,CSAGTGFTDTQYF,TGCAGCGCCGGGACAGGGTTCACAGATACGCAGTATTTT
TRBV6-5,TRBJ1-1,few,-,CASSYSQGYTEAFF,TGTGCCAGCAGTTACTCCCAGGGATACACTGAAGCTTTCTTT
TRBV12-3/TRBV12-4,TRBJ2-2,-,TRBD2,CASSLLAGARDTGELFF,TGTGCCAGCAGTCTCTTAGCGGGGGCCCGAGACACCGGGGAGCTGTTTTTT
TRBV7-2,TRBJ1-4,few,-,CASSPDWGRGREKLFF,TGTGCCAGCAGCCCCGATTGGGGGCGCGGTCGGGAAAAACTGTTTTTT
TRBV27,TRBJ2-7,few,-,CASRKDSGLRTYEQYF,TGTGCCAGCAGAAAGGATTCTGGACTTCGCACCTACGAGCAGTACTTC
TRBV12-3/TRBV12-4,TRBJ2-3,-,TRBD2,CASIPSSGATDTQYF,TGTGCCAGCATCCCGAGTAGCGGGGCGACAGATACGCAGTATTTT
TRBV6-1,TRBJ2-3,few,-,CASSLRRLRSTDTQYF,TGTGCCAGCAGTCTCCGACGGCTACGCTCCACAGATACGCAGTATTTT
TRBV4-3,TRBJ2-2,-,TRBD1,CASSQATGGGTGELFF,TGCGCCAGCAGCCAAGCGACAGGGGGAGGGACCGGGGAGCTGTTTTTT
TRBV18,TRBJ2-1,many,-,CASSPPEVPNEQFF,TGTGCCAGCTCCCCTCCGGAAGTACCCAATGAGCAGTTCTTC
TRBV4-1,TRBJ1-5,-,TRBD1,CASSHRQGSNQPQHF,TGCGCCAGCAGCCATCGACAGGGTAGCAATCAGCCCCAGCATTTT
TRBV25-1,TRBJ2-2,few,-,CANGELFF,TGTGCCAACGGGGAGCTGTTTTTT
TRBV7-9,TRBJ2-7,few,-,CASSLSSWGEQYF,TGTGCCAGCAGCTTGAGTAGCTGGGGCGAGCAGTACTTC
TRBV6-1,TRBJ1-6,many,TRBD1,CASRPRTGVNSPLHF,TGTGCCAGCAGACCCAGGACAGGGGTAAATTCACCCCTCCACTTT
TRBV7-2,TRBJ2-3,few,-,CASSLGSNTQYF,TGTGCCAGCAGCTTAGGGTCTAATACGCAGTATTTT
TRBV7-2,TRBJ2-5,many,-,CASTVTTGETQYF,TGTGCCAGCACCGTTACTACTGGGGAGACCCAGTACTTC